These T cell receptor beta chains were read from a single sample in a study of identical twins. In TCRdb, the 5' RACE reads were re-called with MiXCR into one record per CDR3 protein. This sample carries about 900,000 distinct CDR3 sequences, 9% to 15% of them seen once, and the ten largest clones take about 1.5%. The same sample was also used in a study of yellow fever vaccine responses in identical twins.

Sequencing input: PBMCs. These TCRs come from a woman under 30 in good health. Each CDR3 is given with its conserved first and last residue. Fields, in order: CDR3 DNA, CDR3 protein, clone size, J gene, D gene, V gene. A D gene is named only where the DNA matches it firmly. Rows give clone size only sometimes, using once, few, many, or a class for an expanded clone.

TGTGCCAGCAGCCCGGACGCGAACACCGGGGAGCTGTTTTTT	CASSPDANTGELFF	few	TRBJ2-2	NA	TRBV5-6
TGTGCCAGCTCACCAAATCAGGGGTTTTACAATGAGCAGTTCTTC	CASSPNQGFYNEQFF	few	TRBJ2-1	NA	TRBV18
TGTGCCAGCAGCGGCCACATGGGCACTGAAGCTTTCTTT	CASSGHMGTEAFF	few	TRBJ1-1	NA	TRBV9
TGTGCCACCGGACTAGCGCACTACAATGAGCAGTTCTTC	CATGLAHYNEQFF	NA	TRBJ2-1	TRBD2	TRBV24-1
TGTGCCAGCAGCCAACCCCGGAGGTGGGGCGTGGAGCTGTTTTTT	CASSQPRRWGVELFF	NA	TRBJ2-2	NA	TRBV3-1
TGTGCCAGCAGTGAAGCCAGACGGGACATACGCACAGATACGCAGTATTTT	CASSEARRDIRTDTQYF	NA	TRBJ2-3	NA	TRBV6-1
TGCGCCAGCAGCTTGAGGCTAGCGGGAAACAATGAGCAGTTCTTC	CASSLRLAGNNEQFF	many	TRBJ2-1	TRBD2	TRBV5-1
TGTGCCAGCAGCCTAAGGAGTCCTGAAGCTTTCTTT	CASSLRSPEAFF	NA	TRBJ1-1	NA	TRBV7-9
TGTGCCAGCAGTGATGGTTTGGGTGCGTCCGTAGGGGACCCAGATACGCAGTATTTT	CASSDGLGASVGDPDTQYF	NA	TRBJ2-3	NA	TRBV2
TGTGTCAGCAGCTCACGGAGGGCCCTTCAATCCTACAATGAGCAGTTCTTC	CVSSSRRALQSYNEQFF	NA	TRBJ2-1	NA	TRBV3-1
TGTGCCAGCAAAACTTCTCGGGAGGGCTCCTACAATGAGCAGTTCTTC	CASKTSREGSYNEQFF	few	TRBJ2-1	TRBD2	TRBV27
TGCAGTGCTACTGTGTTAGGACAGTCCTACAATGAGCAGTTCTTC	CSATVLGQSYNEQFF	NA	TRBJ2-1	NA	TRBV20-1
TGCGCCAGCAGCTTGGCGAGCAGGGCCTCTGAAGCTTTCTTT	CASSLASRASEAFF	NA	TRBJ1-1	NA	TRBV5-1
TGTGCCAGCAGCCCCCAACAAGCAACTAATGAAAAACTGTTTTTT	CASSPQQATNEKLFF	few	TRBJ1-4	NA	TRBV12-3/TRBV12-4
TGTGCCAGCAGCTCCCAAGCGGGAGGGCCTATGAACGAGCAGTACTTC	CASSSQAGGPMNEQYF	NA	TRBJ2-7	TRBD2	TRBV7-3
TGTGCCAGCAGCCAAGATAGCCAGGGACAGAGCCTTCTCATGAACACTGAAGCTTTCTTT	CASSQDSQGQSLLMNTEAFF	many	TRBJ1-1	TRBD1	TRBV3-1
TGCAGTGTCACTAGCGAGGGACTTAAGTACCAAGAGACCCAGTACTTC	CSVTSEGLKYQETQYF	NA	TRBJ2-5	TRBD2	TRBV29-1
TGTGCCAGCAGTTTTGGCGGGTACGAGACCCAGTACTTC	CASSFGGYETQYF	many	TRBJ2-5	NA	TRBV12-3/TRBV12-4
TGCAGTGCCCAGGGCCCCCGTGGTGGTGGTGAAGCTTTCTTT	CSAQGPRGGGEAFF	NA	TRBJ1-1	NA	TRBV20-1
TGTGCCAGCAGTCCGACTAGCGGGAAAAACATTCAGTACTTC	CASSPTSGKNIQYF	NA	TRBJ2-4	TRBD2	TRBV6-1
TGTGCCAGCAGTAGGACAGGGGGCGATGAAAAACTGTTTTTT	CASSRTGGDEKLFF	NA	TRBJ1-4	TRBD1	TRBV3-1
TGTGCCAGCATGGAGGGCCGTAACGAGCAGTACTTC	CASMEGRNEQYF	NA	TRBJ2-7	NA	TRBV11-2